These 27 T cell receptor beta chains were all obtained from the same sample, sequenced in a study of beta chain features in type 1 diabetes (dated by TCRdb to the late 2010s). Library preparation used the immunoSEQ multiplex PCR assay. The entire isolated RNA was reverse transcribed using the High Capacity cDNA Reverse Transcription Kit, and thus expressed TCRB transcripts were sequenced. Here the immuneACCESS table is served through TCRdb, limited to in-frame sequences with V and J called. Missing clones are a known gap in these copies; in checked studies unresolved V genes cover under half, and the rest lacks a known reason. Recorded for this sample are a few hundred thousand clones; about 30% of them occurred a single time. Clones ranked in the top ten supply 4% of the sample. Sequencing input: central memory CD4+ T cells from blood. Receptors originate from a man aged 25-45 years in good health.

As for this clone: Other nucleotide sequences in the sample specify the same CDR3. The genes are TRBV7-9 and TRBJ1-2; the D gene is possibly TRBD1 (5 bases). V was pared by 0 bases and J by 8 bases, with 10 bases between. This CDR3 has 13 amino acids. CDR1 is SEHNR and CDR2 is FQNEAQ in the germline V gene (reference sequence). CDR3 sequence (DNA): TGTGCCAGCAGCTTAGCGCTGGGGGGAGGCTACACCTTC. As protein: CASSLALGGGYTF. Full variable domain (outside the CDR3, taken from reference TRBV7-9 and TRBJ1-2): DTGVSQNPRHKITKRGQNVTFRCDPISEHNRLYWYRQTLGQGPEFLTYFQNEAQLEKSRLLSDRFSAERPKGSFSTLEIQRTEQGDSAMYLCASSLALGGGYTFGSGTRLTVV.

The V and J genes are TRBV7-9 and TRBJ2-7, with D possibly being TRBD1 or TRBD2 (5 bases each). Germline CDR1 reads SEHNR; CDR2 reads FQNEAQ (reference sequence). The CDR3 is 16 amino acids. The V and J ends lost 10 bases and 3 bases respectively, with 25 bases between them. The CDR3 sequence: CAITGTGETIYYEQYF. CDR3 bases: TGTGCCATCACCGGGACGGGCGAGACGATTTACTACGAGCAGTACTTC.

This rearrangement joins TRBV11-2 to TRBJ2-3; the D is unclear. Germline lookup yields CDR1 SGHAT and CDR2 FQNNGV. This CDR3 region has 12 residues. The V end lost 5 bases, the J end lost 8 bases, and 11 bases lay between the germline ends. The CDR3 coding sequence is TGTGCCAGCAGCCTCGGAGAGCCTACGCAGTATTTT. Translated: CASSLGEPTQYF.

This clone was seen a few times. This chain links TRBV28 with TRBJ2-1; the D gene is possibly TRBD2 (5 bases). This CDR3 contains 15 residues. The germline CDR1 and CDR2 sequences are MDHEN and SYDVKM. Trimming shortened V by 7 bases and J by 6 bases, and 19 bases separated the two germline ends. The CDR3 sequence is CASTPATGGINEQFF. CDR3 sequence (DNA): TGTGCCAGCACACCGGCTACCGGAGGTATCAATGAGCAGTTCTTC.

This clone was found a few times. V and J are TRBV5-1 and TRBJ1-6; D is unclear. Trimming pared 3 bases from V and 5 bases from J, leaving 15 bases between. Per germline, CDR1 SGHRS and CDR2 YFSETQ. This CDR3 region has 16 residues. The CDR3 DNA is TGCGCCAGCAGCTCTTCAGGCCGAGGGCATAATTCACCCCTCCACTTT. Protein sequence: CASSSSGRGHNSPLHF.

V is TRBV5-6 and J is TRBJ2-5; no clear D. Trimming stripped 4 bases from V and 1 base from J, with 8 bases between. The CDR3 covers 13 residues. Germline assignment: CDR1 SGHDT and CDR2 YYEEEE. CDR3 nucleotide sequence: TGTGCCAGCAGCCGCGGACGCCAAGAGACCCAGTACTTC. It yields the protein CASSRGRQETQYF. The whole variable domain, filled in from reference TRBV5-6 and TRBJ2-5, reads DAGVTQSPTHLIKTRGQQVTLRCSPKSGHDTVSWYQQALGQGPQFIFQYYEEEERQRGNFPDRFSGHQFPNYSSELNVNALLLGDSALYLCASSRGRQETQYFGPGTRLLVL.

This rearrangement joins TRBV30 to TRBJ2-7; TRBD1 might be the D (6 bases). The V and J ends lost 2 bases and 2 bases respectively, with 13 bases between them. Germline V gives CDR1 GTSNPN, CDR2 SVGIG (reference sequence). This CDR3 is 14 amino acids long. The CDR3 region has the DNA TGTGCCTGGAGTACAGGGAAGGGGGCCTACGAGCAGTACTTC. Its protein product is CAWSTGKGAYEQYF.

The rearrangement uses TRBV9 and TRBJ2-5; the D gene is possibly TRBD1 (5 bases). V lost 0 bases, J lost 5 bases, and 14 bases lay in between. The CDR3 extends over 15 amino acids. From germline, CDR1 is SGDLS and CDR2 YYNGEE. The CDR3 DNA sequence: TGTGCCAGCAGCGTAGGGGGCGAGACCCAGGAGACCCAGTACTTC. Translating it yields CASSVGGETQETQYF. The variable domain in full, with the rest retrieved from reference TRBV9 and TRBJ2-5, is DSGVTQTPKHLITATGQRVTLRCSPRSGDLSVYWYQQSLDQGLQFLIQYYNGEERAKGNILERFSAQQFPDLHSELNLSSLELGDSALYFCASSVGGETQETQYFGPGTRLLVL.

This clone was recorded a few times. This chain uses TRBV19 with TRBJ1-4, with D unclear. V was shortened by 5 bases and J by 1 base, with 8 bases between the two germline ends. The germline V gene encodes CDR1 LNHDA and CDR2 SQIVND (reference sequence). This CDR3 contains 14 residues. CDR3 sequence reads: CASSLSQTNEKLFF. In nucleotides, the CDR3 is TGTGCCAGTAGTTTGAGTCAAACTAATGAAAAACTGTTTTTT.

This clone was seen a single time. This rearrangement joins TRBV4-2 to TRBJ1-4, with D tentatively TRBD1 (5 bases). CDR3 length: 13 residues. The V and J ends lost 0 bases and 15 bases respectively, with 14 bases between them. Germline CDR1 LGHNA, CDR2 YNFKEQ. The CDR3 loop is CASSQDSGTKLFF. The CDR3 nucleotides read TGTGCCAGCAGCCAAGATTCGGGGACGAAGTTGTTTTTT.

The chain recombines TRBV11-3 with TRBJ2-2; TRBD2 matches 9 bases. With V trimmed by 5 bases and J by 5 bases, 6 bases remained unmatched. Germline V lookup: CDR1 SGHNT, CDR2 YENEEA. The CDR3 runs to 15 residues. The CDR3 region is CASSPGLADTGELFF. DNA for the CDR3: TGTGCCAGCAGCCCGGGACTAGCAGATACCGGGGAGCTGTTTTTT. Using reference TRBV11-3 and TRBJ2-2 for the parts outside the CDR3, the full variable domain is EAGVVQSPRYKIIEKKQPVAFWCNPISGHNTLYWYLQNLGQGPELLIRYENEEAVDDSQLPKDRFSAERLKGVDSTLKIQPAELGDSAVYLCASSPGLADTGELFFGEGSRLTVL.

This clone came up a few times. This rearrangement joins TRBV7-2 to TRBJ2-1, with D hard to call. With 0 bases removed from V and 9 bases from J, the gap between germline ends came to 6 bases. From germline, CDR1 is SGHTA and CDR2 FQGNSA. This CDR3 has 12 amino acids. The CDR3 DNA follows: TGTGCCAGCAGCTTAGCGCATCTTGAGCAGTTCTTC. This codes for CASSLAHLEQFF.

CDR3 sequence reads: CASTRTAGRNEQFF. CDR3 in DNA: TGTGCCAGCACCCGGACTGCCGGGAGGAATGAGCAGTTCTTC. The chain has TRBV2 and TRBJ2-1; 7 positions agree with TRBD2. The germline V gene encodes CDR1 SNHLY and CDR2 FYNNEI. The V and J ends lost 7 bases and 7 bases, in that order; junction bases with no gene match: 10. The CDR3 is 14 residues long.

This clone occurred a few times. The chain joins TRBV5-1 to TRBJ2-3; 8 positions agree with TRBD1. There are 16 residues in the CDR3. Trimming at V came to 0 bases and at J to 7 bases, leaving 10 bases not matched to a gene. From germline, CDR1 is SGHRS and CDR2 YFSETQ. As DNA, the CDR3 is TGCGCCAGCAGCTTGGTCGGACAGGGCCAGCGTAATACGCAGTATTTT. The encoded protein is CASSLVGQGQRNTQYF.

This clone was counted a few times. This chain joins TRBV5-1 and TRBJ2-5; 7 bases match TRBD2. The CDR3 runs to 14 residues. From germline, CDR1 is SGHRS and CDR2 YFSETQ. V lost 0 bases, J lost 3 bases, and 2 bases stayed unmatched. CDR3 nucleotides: TGCGCCAGCAGCTTGGCCGCGGGGGAAGAGACCCAGTACTTC. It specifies CASSLAAGEETQYF.

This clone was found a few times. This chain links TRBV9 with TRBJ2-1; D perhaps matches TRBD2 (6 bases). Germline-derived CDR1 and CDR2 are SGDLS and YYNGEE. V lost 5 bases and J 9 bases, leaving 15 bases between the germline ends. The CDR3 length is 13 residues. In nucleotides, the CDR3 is TGTGCCAGCAGGTCCGGGACTCTAAGTGAGCAGTTCTTC. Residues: CASRSGTLSEQFF.

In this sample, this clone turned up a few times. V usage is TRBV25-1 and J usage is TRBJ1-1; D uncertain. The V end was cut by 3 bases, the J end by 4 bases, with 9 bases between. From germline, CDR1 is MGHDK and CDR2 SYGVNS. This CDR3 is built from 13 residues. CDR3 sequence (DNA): TGTGCCAGCAGTGATTTTAGGACCACTGAAGCTTTCTTT. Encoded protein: CASSDFRTTEAFF.

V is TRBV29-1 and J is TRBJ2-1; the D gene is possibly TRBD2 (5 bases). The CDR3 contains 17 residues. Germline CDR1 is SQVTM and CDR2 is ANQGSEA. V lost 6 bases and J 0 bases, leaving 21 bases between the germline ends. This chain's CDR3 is CSVDLRGIPSSYNEQFF. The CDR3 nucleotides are TGCAGCGTGGACCTCCGGGGAATCCCGAGCTCCTACAATGAGCAGTTCTTC.

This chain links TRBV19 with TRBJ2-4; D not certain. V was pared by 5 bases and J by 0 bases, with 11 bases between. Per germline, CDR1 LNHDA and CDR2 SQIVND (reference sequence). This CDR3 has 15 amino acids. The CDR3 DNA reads TGTGCCAGTAGTCCAGTCAGAACAGCCAAAAACATTCAGTACTTC. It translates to CASSPVRTAKNIQYF. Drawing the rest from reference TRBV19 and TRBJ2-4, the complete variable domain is DGGITQSPKYLFRKEGQNVTLSCEQNLNHDAMYWYRQDPGQGLRLIYYSQIVNDFQKGDIAEGYSVSREKKESFPLTVTSAQKNPTAFYLCASSPVRTAKNIQYFGAGTRLSVL.

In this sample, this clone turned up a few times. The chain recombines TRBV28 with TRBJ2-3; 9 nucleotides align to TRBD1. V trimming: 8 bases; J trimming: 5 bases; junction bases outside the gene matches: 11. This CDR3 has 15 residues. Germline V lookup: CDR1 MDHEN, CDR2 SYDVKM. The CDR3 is CASWGRDREKDTQYF. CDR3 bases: TGTGCCAGCTGGGGCCGGGACAGGGAGAAAGATACGCAGTATTTT. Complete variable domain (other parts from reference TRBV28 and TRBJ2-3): DVKVTQSSRYLVKRTGEKVFLECVQDMDHENMFWYRQDPGLGLRLIYFSYDVKMKEKGDIPEGYSVSREKKERFSLILESASTNQTSMYLCASWGRDREKDTQYFGPGTRLTVL.

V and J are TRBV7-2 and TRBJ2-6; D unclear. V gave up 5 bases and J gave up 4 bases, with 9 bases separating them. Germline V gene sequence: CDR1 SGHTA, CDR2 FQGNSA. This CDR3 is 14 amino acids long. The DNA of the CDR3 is TGTGCCAGCAGCCCCGCCTCGGGGGCCAACGTCCTGACTTTC. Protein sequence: CASSPASGANVLTF. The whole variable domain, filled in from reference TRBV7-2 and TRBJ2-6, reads GAGVSQSPSNKVTEKGKDVELRCDPISGHTALYWYRQSLGQGLEFLIYFQGNSAPDKSGLPSDRFSAERTGGSVSTLTIQRTQQEDSAVYLCASSPASGANVLTFGAGSRLTVL.

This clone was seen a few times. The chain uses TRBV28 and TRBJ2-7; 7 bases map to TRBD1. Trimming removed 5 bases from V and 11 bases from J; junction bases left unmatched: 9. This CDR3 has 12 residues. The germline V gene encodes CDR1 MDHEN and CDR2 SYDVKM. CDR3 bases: TGTGCCAGCAGTACTCTCAGGGGGATAGAGTACTTC. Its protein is CASSTLRGIEYF.

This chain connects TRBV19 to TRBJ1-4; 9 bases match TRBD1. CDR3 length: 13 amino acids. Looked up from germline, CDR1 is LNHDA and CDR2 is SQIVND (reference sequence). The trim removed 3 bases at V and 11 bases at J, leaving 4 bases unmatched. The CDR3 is CASSIGQGRKLFF. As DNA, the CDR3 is TGTGCCAGTAGTATCGGACAGGGGAGGAAACTGTTTTTT.

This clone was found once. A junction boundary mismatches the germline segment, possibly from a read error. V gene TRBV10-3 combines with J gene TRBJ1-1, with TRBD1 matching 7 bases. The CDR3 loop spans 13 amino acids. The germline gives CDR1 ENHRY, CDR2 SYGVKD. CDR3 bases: TGTGCCATCCGGGACAGAGTGAACACTGAGGCTTTCTTT. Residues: CAIRDRVNTEAFF.

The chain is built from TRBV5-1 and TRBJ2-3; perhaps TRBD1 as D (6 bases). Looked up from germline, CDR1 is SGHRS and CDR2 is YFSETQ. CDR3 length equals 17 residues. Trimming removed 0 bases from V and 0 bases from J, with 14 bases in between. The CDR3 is CASSLAVSTGSTDTQYF. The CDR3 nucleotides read TGCGCCAGCAGCTTGGCCGTTTCCACAGGGAGCACAGATACGCAGTATTTT.

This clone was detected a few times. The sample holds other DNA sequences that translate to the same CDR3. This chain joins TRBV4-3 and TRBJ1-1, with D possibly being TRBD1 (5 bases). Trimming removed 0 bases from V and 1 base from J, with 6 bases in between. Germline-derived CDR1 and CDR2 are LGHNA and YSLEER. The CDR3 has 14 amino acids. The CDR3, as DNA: TGCGCCAGCAGCCAAGAAACAGGGAACACTGAAGCTTTCTTT. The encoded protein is CASSQETGNTEAFF.

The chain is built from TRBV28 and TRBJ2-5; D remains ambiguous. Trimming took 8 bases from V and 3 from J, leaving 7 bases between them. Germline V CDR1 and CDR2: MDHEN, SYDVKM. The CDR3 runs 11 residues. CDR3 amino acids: CASQTEETQYF. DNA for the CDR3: TGTGCCAGCCAGACCGAAGAGACCCAGTACTTC.